The 13 T cell receptor beta chains below come from one sample, sequenced in a study of blood T cell repertoires in COVID-19. The data were produced by immunoSEQ multiplex PCR, yet TCRdb's version contains in-frame clones alone and is incomplete. This table has 150,000 to 200,000 clones, about 88% appearing once. Source material: PBMCs or T cells enriched from blood (not recorded which). Receptor source: a woman in her forties in a cohort exposed to, infected with or recovered from COVID-19 (not recorded which).

This rearrangement joins TRBV6-6 to TRBJ2-7, with 9 bases aligning to TRBD1. CDR1 MNHNY and CDR2 SVGAGI come from the germline V gene (reference sequence). CDR3 length equals 13 residues. J was trimmed by 5 bases and V by 5 bases; bases with no gene match: 4. The CDR3 nucleotides are TGTGCCAGCAGTCCGCGGACAGGGGACGAGCAGTACTTC. Translating it yields CASSPRTGDEQYF.

The CDR3 here is CAISEKGWRYEQYF. The CDR3 DNA reads as TGTGCCATCAGTGAGAAGGGGTGGCGCTACGAGCAGTACTTC. The V call is TRBV10-3, the J call TRBJ2-7, with D tentatively TRBD1 (5 bases). Germline V gene lookup returns CDR1 ENHRY and CDR2 SYGVKD. V lost 2 bases and J lost 3, with 11 bases in between. This CDR3 is 14 amino acids long.

The chain recombines TRBV27 with TRBJ2-5, with D tentatively TRBD2 (6 bases). CDR3 size: 14 residues. Germline V gives CDR1 MNHEY, CDR2 SMNVEV (reference sequence). Trimming left V 2 bases short and J 4 bases short, with 11 bases between. The CDR3 sequence is CASSLGLSRETQYF. The CDR3 region has the DNA TGTGCCAGCAGTTTAGGACTAAGTCGAGAGACCCAGTACTTC.

This clone has more than one count but fewer than ten. J is TRBJ2-7 and V is TRBV5-6; D ambiguous. Germline values: CDR1 SGHDT, CDR2 YYEEEE. The CDR3 is made up of 13 amino acids. V gave up 4 bases and J gave up 6 bases, with 14 bases separating them. This CDR3 reads CASSTSGLGEQYF. The CDR3 DNA sequence: TGTGCCAGCAGCACCTCCGGGTTAGGCGAGCAGTACTTC.

The gene calls are TRBV28 and TRBJ2-7; TRBD1 is a possible D gene (5 bases). The V end was cut by 3 bases, the J end by 0 bases, with 9 bases between. Germline assignment: CDR1 MDHEN and CDR2 SYDVKM. This CDR3 contains 14 residues. CDR3 sequence reads: CASSFAGISYEQYF. The CDR3 DNA reads as TGTGCCAGCAGTTTTGCAGGGATCTCCTACGAGCAGTACTTC.

Concerning this clone: The same CDR3 also results from other DNA sequences found in this sample. This chain joins TRBV5-1 and TRBJ1-1, with D hard to call. The V end lost 0 bases, the J end lost 4 bases, and 7 bases lay between the germline ends. This CDR3 is 13 amino acids long. In germline, CDR1 is SGHRS, CDR2 YFSETQ. CDR3 protein: CASSLAGSTEAFF. The CDR3 DNA reads as TGCGCCAGCAGCTTGGCCGGGAGCACTGAAGCTTTCTTT.

The chain recombines TRBV27 with TRBJ2-7; 8 nucleotides agree with TRBD1. Unmatched junction bases numbered 7, after V lost 6 bases and J lost 6 bases. The germline gives CDR1 MNHEY, CDR2 SMNVEV (reference sequence). CDR3 size: 13 residues. The CDR3 loop reads CASSPGTGPEQYF. CDR3 nucleotides: TGTGCCAGCAGCCCCGGGACAGGACCCGAGCAGTACTTC.

The rearrangement uses TRBV9 and TRBJ2-1; TRBD2 agrees at 10 bases. V lost 2 bases and J lost 6; bases outside the gene matches: 11. This CDR3 has 17 amino acids. CDR1 and CDR2 (germline): SGDLS, YYNGEE. CDR3 loop: CASSVRTSGSSRNEQFF. In DNA, the CDR3 is TGTGCCAGCAGCGTGCGGACTAGCGGATCCAGTCGCAATGAGCAGTTCTTC. The whole variable domain, remainder taken from reference TRBV9 and TRBJ2-1, is DSGVTQTPKHLITATGQRVTLRCSPRSGDLSVYWYQQSLDQGLQFLIQYYNGEERAKGNILERFSAQQFPDLHSELNLSSLELGDSALYFCASSVRTSGSSRNEQFFGPGTRLTVL.

This chain uses TRBV19 with TRBJ1-6, with TRBD1 as a possible D gene (6 bases). Germline V gene sequence: CDR1 LNHDA, CDR2 SQIVND (reference sequence). Deletions cut 7 bases from V and 7 bases from J, with 14 bases between. The CDR3 length is 14 residues. DNA of the CDR3: TGTGCCAGTAACATGGGGGCTACGAATTCACCCCTCCACTTT. Translating it yields CASNMGATNSPLHF.

This clone was picked up one time. The V call is TRBV5-1, the J call TRBJ1-1, with 7 positions matching TRBD1. The CDR3 has 17 amino acids. The germline V gene has CDR1 SGHRS and CDR2 YFSETQ. With 0 bases clipped from V and 1 base from J, the junction kept 9 bases outside the gene matches. CDR3 sequence reads: CASSLAVIGTANTEAFF. The CDR3 region has the DNA TGCGCCAGCAGCTTGGCCGTTATTGGGACAGCGAACACTGAAGCTTTCTTT.

The chain links TRBV2 to TRBJ1-4; possibly TRBD1 for D (5 bases). Per the germline V gene, CDR1 is SNHLY and CDR2 is FYNNEI. CDR3 size: 14 residues. The V gene lost 6 bases and the J gene lost 12 bases, with 20 bases spanning the gap. CDR3: CASSPNLLKGELFF. The CDR3 nucleotides read TGTGCCAGCAGCCCGAACTTATTAAAAGGGGAACTGTTTTTT.

The chain joins TRBV19 to TRBJ1-2; D is perhaps TRBD1 (6 bases). Per germline, CDR1 LNHDA and CDR2 SQIVND (reference sequence). The CDR3 runs 13 residues. Trimming took 4 bases from V and 8 from J, leaving 14 bases between them. The CDR3 DNA is TGTGCCAGTAGTACCCTTAGGGGGTGGGGCTACACCTTC. It is translated as CASSTLRGWGYTF.

The chain recombines TRBV28 with TRBJ1-2, with a weak D call TRBD1 (5 bases). The CDR3 runs 15 residues. Trimming stripped 6 bases from V and 5 bases from J, with 19 bases between. Germline CDR1 reads MDHEN; CDR2 reads SYDVKM. CDR3 sequence: CASSWGRGERYGYTF. Written as DNA, the CDR3 is TGTGCCAGCAGCTGGGGGAGGGGCGAGAGGTATGGCTACACCTTC.